The clone carrying this T cell receptor (beta chain) occurred a few times. Its antigen is undetermined. Germline V gene sequence: CDR1 SNHLY, CDR2 FYNNEI. The CDR3 covers 12 residues. With 5 bases clipped from V and 9 bases from J, the junction kept 2 bases outside the gene matches. The entry originates in a study of T-cell memory formation after mild COVID-19. Across the study: Largely, the TCR clusters proved donor specific.

General study points: Clones that shrank (day 15 to 85) were balanced CD4/CD8, whereas later expanders leaned CD4+. Clones which contracted sat mainly in CM and EM if CD4+, and in EMRA if CD8+.

TCRdb reprocessed the 5' RACE reads with MiXCR, giving one entry per CDR3 protein. The repertoire holds roughly 550,000 distinct CDR3 sequences, with about a fifth as singletons. The sample taken for sequencing was PBMCs or a T cell subset sorted from them (not recorded which). The V call is TRBV2, the J call TRBJ2-1; 9 positions match TRBD2. The receptor was isolated from an adult woman who had mild COVID-19 (a few samples of this study predate the infection). Cell type and time point are not known. The CDR3 is CASSRSGSEQFF. The CDR3 DNA sequence: TGTGCCAGCAGTCGTAGCGGGAGTGAGCAGTTCTTC.